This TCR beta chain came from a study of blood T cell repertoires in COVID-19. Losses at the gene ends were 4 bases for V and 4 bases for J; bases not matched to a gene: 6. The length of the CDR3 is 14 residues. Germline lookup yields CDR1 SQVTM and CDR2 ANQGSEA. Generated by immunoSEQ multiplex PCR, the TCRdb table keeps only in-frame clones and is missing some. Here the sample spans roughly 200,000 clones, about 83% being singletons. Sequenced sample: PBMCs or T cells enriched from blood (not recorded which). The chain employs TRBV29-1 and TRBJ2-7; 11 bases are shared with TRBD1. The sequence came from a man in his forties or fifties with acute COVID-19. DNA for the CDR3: TGCAGCGTTGTTGGGACAGGGGGTTTTTACGAGCAGTACTTC. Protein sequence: CSVVGTGGFYEQYF.